A selection of T cell receptor beta chains follows, all from one sample in a study of blood T cell repertoires in COVID-19. The data were produced by immunoSEQ multiplex PCR, yet TCRdb's version contains in-frame clones alone and is incomplete. The sample comprises about 230,000 clones, around 90% of which are singletons, and roughly 3.7% rests with the top ten. Material for sequencing was PBMCs or T cells enriched from blood (not recorded which). The receptors stem from a woman between 25 and 40 years old who had been exposed to COVID-19. The CDR3 runs from the conserved cysteine through the conserved F or W. A D gene is named only where the DNA matches it firmly. Not every row has a clone size; where given, it reads once, few, many or a size class.

j_call v_call clone_size d_call cdr3_nt cdr3_aa
TRBJ1-1 TRBV7-2 . TRBD1 TGTGCCAGCAGCCCGGGAAGGGGACAGGTCGTAGCTTTCTTT CASSPGRGQVVAFF
TRBJ2-7 TRBV6-5 once TRBD1 TGTGCCAGCAGTCTGACAGGGATCTACGAGCAGTACTTC CASSLTGIYEQYF
TRBJ2-7 TRBV15 once TRBD2 TGTGCCACCAGCATGCGGGGCGGGAGAGTTTACGAGCAGTACTTC CATSMRGGRVYEQYF
TRBJ1-5 TRBV28 . . TGTGCCAGCAGAGGGGGTAGTCAGCCCCAGCATTTT CASRGGSQPQHF
TRBJ2-2 TRBV12-3/TRBV12-4 . . TGTGCCAGCAGTTTACAGGGCGCCGGGGAGCTGTTTTTT CASSLQGAGELFF
TRBJ2-5 TRBV29-1 . TRBD1 TGCAGCGTTTCAACACAGGGGCGAGAGACCCAGTACTTC CSVSTQGRETQYF
TRBJ1-5 TRBV27 . TRBD1 TGTGCCAGCAGTTTATCAGGGGGCAGGCAGCCCCAGCATTTT CASSLSGGRQPQHF
TRBJ1-2 TRBV7-2 . TRBD1 TGTGCCAGCAGCTTAAAAATAGGACAGGGAGGGGGCTACACCTTC CASSLKIGQGGGYTF
TRBJ2-7 TRBV29-1 . TRBD2 TGCAGCGTCTCGGCAGTGGCGGGAGGGACTAACAAAATCTACGAGCAGTACTTC CSVSAVAGGTNKIYEQYF
TRBJ2-3 TRBV5-1 . . TGCGCCAGCAGTGGGGAGCCTGCAGATACGCAGTATTTT CASSGEPADTQYF
TRBJ1-1 TRBV6-5 . . TGTGCCAGCAACCGCGGCAGGGAAGTTGAAGCTTTCTTT CASNRGREVEAFF
TRBJ2-1 TRBV19 . TRBD2 TGTGCCAGTAGTATAGAAGGGCTAGCGGGAATCCCAAACAATGAGCAGTTCTTC CASSIEGLAGIPNNEQFF
TRBJ2-1 TRBV27 . . TGTGCCAGCAGTGTGACTAGCAATGAGCAGTTCTTC CASSVTSNEQFF
TRBJ1-2 TRBV9 . TRBD1 TGTGCCAGCAGCGGACAGGGGGCCTTTGGCTACACCTTC CASSGQGAFGYTF
TRBJ2-5 TRBV10-1 . . TGCGCCAGCAATAACAGGGAACAAGAGACCCAGTACTTC CASNNREQETQYF
TRBJ2-7 TRBV10-1 . TRBD2 TGCGCCAGCAGTCGATTAGCGGGAGCGAAAGAGCAGTACTTC CASSRLAGAKEQYF
TRBJ2-5 TRBV2 once TRBD2 TGTGCCAGCAGCGACGGACTAGCGGGAACAGGAGAGACCCAGTACTTC CASSDGLAGTGETQYF
TRBJ1-1 TRBV18 . . TGTGCCAGCTCCAGAGCAGGGGTCCTTGGGAACACTGAAGCTTTCTTT CASSRAGVLGNTEAFF
TRBJ1-6 TRBV5-1 . . TGCGCCAGCAGCTCCACAGAATATAATTCACCCCTCCACTTT CASSSTEYNSPLHF
TRBJ2-3 TRBV7-2 . . TGTGCCAGCAGCTTACGGGGTTCGAGAACAGATACGCAGTATTTT CASSLRGSRTDTQYF
TRBJ1-2 TRBV7-9 . . TGTGCCAGCAGCACCACGAGACAAACTAACTATGGCTACACCTTC CASSTTRQTNYGYTF
TRBJ1-3 TRBV7-9 few . TGTGCCAGCAGCTTAGGCAGGGCCTCTGGAAACACCATATATTTT CASSLGRASGNTIYF
TRBJ1-1 TRBV7-3 . . TGTGCCAGCAGCTTAAAGCCAGGGCTCTTGAACACTGAAGCTTTCTTT CASSLKPGLLNTEAFF
TRBJ2-3 TRBV3-1/TRBV3-2 . TRBD2 TGTGCCAGCAGCCTCGGGACTAGCGGAAGCACAGATACGCAGTATTTT CASSLGTSGSTDTQYF
TRBJ2-7 TRBV29-1 . TRBD2 TGCAGCGTAGCGGGAGGAAATATGTACGAGCAGTACTTC CSVAGGNMYEQYF
TRBJ1-3 TRBV7-9 . TRBD1 TGTGCCAGCAGCTGGACAGGGGTTGGTAACACCATATATTTT CASSWTGVGNTIYF
TRBJ1-6 TRBV4-2 . . TGTGCCAGCAGCCAAGTCCAGGAAAGCTCCTATAATTCACCCCTCCACTTT CASSQVQESSYNSPLHF
TRBJ2-5 TRBV7-9 . TRBD2 TGTGCCAGCAGCTTACTAGCGGAGCAAGAGACCCAGTACTTC CASSLLAEQETQYF
TRBJ2-1 TRBV5-4 . TRBD2 TGTGCCAGCAGCTTGGGAGGACCGGGAGGCCGTCCGTATGAGCAGTTCTTC CASSLGGPGGRPYEQFF
TRBJ2-1 TRBV9 once TRBD2 TGTGCCAGCAGCTACGGGACTAGCGGGGCTTTAGGCGGGAATGAGCAGTTCTTC CASSYGTSGALGGNEQFF
TRBJ1-1 TRBV5-1 once TRBD1 TGCGCCAGCAGCCCGGGACAGGGGGCCCCTGGGGCTTTCTTT CASSPGQGAPGAFF
TRBJ1-2 TRBV30 . TRBD1 TGTGCCTGGAGCGACAGGGTTGGCTATGGCTACACCTTC CAWSDRVGYGYTF
TRBJ1-5 TRBV30 . TRBD1 TGTGCCTGGAGTGGGACAGGGGACCAGCCCCAGCATTTT CAWSGTGDQPQHF
TRBJ2-7 TRBV20-1 . . TGCAGTGCTAGAAGCGGCTACGAGCAGTACTTC CSARSGYEQYF
TRBJ2-5 TRBV11-3 . . TGTGCCAGCAGCTTAGATGGTAGCGACGAGACCCAGTACTTC CASSLDGSDETQYF
TRBJ1-5 TRBV5-6 once . TGTGCCAGCAGCTTCGGCAGGGCAAATCAGCCCCAGCATTTT CASSFGRANQPQHF
TRBJ2-4 TRBV19 . . TGTGCCAGTAGTATAGGGGGGGTTTCGGGAAACATTCAGTACTTC CASSIGGVSGNIQYF
TRBJ2-2 TRBV27 . . TGTGCCAGCAGTTTCTTTGGAGGTTGGAACACCGGGGAGCTGTTTTTT CASSFFGGWNTGELFF
TRBJ1-2 TRBV12-3/TRBV12-4 . TRBD1 TGTGCCAGCAGGGATACAGGGGGCGATGGCTACACCTTC CASRDTGGDGYTF